This T cell receptor (beta chain) was observed in a study of monozygotic twins with inflammatory bowel disease. TCRdb reprocessed the 5' RACE reads and reports one entry per CDR3 protein, with no DNA. This repertoire comprises 150,000 to 200,000 distinct CDR3 sequences; its ten largest clones make up 2.5% to 3%. Germline lookup yields CDR1 LGHDT and CDR2 YNNKEL (reference sequence). The CDR3 is 14 residues long. This rearrangement joins TRBV3-1 to TRBJ2-5. Sequences were obtained from blood. The sequence came from a human donor with ulcerative colitis or Crohn's disease, or a healthy co-twin of an affected twin (not recorded which). The CDR3 reads CASSQDRQQETQYF.